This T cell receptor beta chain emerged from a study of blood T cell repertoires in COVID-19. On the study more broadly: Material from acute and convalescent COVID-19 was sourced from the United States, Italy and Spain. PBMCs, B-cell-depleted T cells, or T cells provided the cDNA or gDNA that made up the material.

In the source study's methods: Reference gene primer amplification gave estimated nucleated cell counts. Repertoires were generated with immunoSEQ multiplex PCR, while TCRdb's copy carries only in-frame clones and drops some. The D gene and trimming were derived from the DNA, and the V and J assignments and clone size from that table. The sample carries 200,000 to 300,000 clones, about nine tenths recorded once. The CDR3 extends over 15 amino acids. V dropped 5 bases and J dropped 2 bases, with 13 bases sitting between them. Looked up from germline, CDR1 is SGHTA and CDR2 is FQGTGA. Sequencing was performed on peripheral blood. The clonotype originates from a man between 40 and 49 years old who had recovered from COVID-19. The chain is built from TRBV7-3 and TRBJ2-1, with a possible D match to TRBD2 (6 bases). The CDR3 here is CASSLRAGTYNEQFF. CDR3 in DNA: TGTGCCAGCAGCCTCCGGGCGGGAACCTACAATGAGCAGTTCTTC.